This paragraph covers one T cell receptor beta chain sequence. The target of this receptor is not known. No qualities accompany the bases; no much larger clone lies one base away. The data originate from a study of blood T cell repertoires in COVID-19 (dated by TCRdb to 2018 to 2021). Looking at the study overall: Samples from collaborators originated in the United States, Italy and Spain and spanned both the acute and convalescent phases of COVID-19. The material from the prospective study consisted of cDNA or gDNA derived from T cells, B-cell-depleted T cells, or PBMCs. Samples came from the ongoing ImmuneRACE study (first 160 participants) plus 1,254 subjects from 6 global collaborators. Subjects who had been exposed to COVID-19, were actively infected with it, or had recovered from it provided the deeply sampled blood TCRbeta repertoires that made up the dataset. The repertoires were released in a freely available public database intended as a resource for research on the immune response to SARS-CoV-2. Where available, HLA class I and class II types were taken from metadata supplied by the sample provider and were not determined by assay-based typing. The sample metadata nearly always contained a de-identified subject ID, COVID-19 status, age in years and sex.

Study-wide conclusions, independent of this receptor: How much clinical and demographic metadata was included differed by source and by participant, and the metadata was provided uncurated.

Each collaborating institution followed its own protocols to collect whole blood in K2EDTA tubes. For TCRbeta analysis, collaborator samples were shipped as frozen whole blood, as isolated PBMCs, or as DNA extracted from either sample type. TCRbeta CDR3 regions were amplified from genomic DNA by means of the immunoSEQ Assay, a bias-controlled multiplex PCR. The authors' analysis ran thus. Within the assay, amplification of reference gene primers was used to estimate how many nucleated cells each sample contained. Sequence reads were collapsed and filtered to measure the absolute abundance of every unique TCRbeta CDR3 rearrangement. For each sample, productive Simpson clonality was calculated as the square root of Simpson's diversity index across productive rearrangements. Not all clones reach the TCRdb copy of this immuneACCESS table, which keeps in-frame sequences only. Checked studies attribute under half of the gap to unresolved V genes and leave the rest unexplained. V and J calls and clone size follow that table, whereas D and trimming were derived from the DNA. The sample profile shows tens of thousands of clones; roughly 88% of them were found once. The leading ten clones occupy around 2% of the sample.

The CDR3 runs 12 amino acids, cysteine and phenylalanine included. CDR3 DNA is the only sequence kept; it has 36 bases, read in frame from the first base. This sequence uses TRBV21-1 and TRBJ1-2. TRBV21-1 is reported as a pseudogene. Sequencing was carried out using peripheral blood. The clonotype comes from a woman of 80 years or more with active or convalescent COVID-19. The CDR3 region: CASSKVGGRDYF. The bases are TGTGCCAGCAGCAAAGTAGGGGGTAGGGACTATTTC.